Listed below are T cell receptor beta chains from one sample, sequenced in a study of T cells in Graves' hyperthyroidism and ophthalmopathy. Using its own MiXCR run on the multiplex PCR reads, TCRdb lists one record per CDR3 protein. Among around 340,000 distinct CDR3 sequences, 17% were seen once, and the ten largest hold more than 30%. What was sequenced was blood. Receptors originate from a woman in her twenties or thirties with Graves' hyperthyroidism that later progressed to Graves' ophthalmopathy. The conserved cysteine and the conserved F or W are not part of the CDR3 here. The D gene is left open where the match is weak.

TRBV10-3	13	NA	TRBJ1-1	AISVTGDLNTEAF
TRBV2	14	TRBD1	TRBJ2-5	ASSRLNPGGLETQY
TRBV2	13	NA	TRBJ2-5	ASSDTGVGEETQY
TRBV28	15	NA	TRBJ2-6	ASSLHTGLSGANVLT
TRBV7-9	14	NA	TRBJ1-3	ASSSTQGPSGNTIY
TRBV6-1	11	NA	TRBJ2-1	ASRGRTYTEQF
TRBV6-5	12	NA	TRBJ1-5	ASSSMGPNQPQH
TRBV5-8	18	TRBD2	TRBJ2-2	ASSLHSGRAAPPNTGELF
TRBV6-1	14	NA	TRBJ1-5	ASESGDPRPNQPQH
TRBV6-1	12	TRBD1	TRBJ1-1	ASSQGVSEMGAF
TRBV2	14	NA	TRBJ1-5	ASMGGDWYSNQPQH
TRBV6-4	11	NA	TRBJ2-1	ASIAERGNEQF